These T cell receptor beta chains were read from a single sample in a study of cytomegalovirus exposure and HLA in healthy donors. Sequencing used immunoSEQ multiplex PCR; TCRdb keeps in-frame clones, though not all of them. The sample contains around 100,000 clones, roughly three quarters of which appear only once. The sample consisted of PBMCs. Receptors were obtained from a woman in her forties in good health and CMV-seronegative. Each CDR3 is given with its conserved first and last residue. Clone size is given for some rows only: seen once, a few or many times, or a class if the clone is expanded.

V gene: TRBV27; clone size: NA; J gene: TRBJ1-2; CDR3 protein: CASRKLGQTYGYTF
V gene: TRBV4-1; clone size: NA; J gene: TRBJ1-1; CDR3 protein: CASRPAGATEAFF
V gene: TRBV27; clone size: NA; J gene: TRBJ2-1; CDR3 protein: CASSPGQGHYNEQFF
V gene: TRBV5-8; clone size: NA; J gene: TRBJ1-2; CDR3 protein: CASSRSSTGHHYGYTF
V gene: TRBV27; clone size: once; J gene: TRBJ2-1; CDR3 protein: CASSSAGVRHYNEQFF
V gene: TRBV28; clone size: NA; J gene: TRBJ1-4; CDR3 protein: CASSFAGGAFYEKLFF
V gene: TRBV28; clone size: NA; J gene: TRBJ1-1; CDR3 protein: CASSLLTVNTEAFF
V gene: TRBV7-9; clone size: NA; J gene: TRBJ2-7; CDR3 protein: CASSSYRDEQYF
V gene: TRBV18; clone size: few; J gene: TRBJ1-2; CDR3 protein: CASSPGTGGDYGYTF
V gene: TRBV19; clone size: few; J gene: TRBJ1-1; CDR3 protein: CASSLRRGRDVPNTEAFF
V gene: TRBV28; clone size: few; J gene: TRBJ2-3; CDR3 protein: CASSLRGQGTDTQYF